Described below is a single T cell receptor (beta chain) sequence and its context. This specimen belongs to a study of blood T cells in healthy people across ages. Alongside a J-beta primer mix, a sample-barcoded 5' primer served in a second PCR lasting about 6 to 11 cycles. TCRdb processed the 5' RACE reads anew with MiXCR; each CDR3 protein has one entry. The table lists some 700,000 distinct CDR3 sequences, 35% to 45% of them singletons. This CDR3 contains 15 residues. The germline CDR1 and CDR2 sequences are MGHRA and YSYEKL. V lost 0 bases to trimming and J lost 5 bases, with 13 bases between them.

Material: blood. The chain couples TRBV4-1 to TRBJ1-2, with TRBD1 as a possible D gene (5 bases). The clonotype was recovered from a woman aged 55-70 years in good health. CDR3 in amino acids: CASSQDQGVPYGYTF. The CDR3 DNA sequence: TGCGCCAGCAGCCAAGATCAGGGCGTTCCGTATGGCTACACCTTC.